This T cell receptor (beta chain) emerged from a study of beta chain features in type 1 diabetes. General study points: Whatever favoring of shorter templates PCR might show would apply equally to patients and controls. Cells carrying high TCR expression could end up over-represented when cDNA is sequenced.

Notes on this clone: Its antigen remains unidentified.

Based on CD45RO/CCR7/CD25/CD127/CD95/CD27, CD4+ regulatory, stem cell-like memory, naive and central memory cells were sorted. Every isolated RNA sample was fully reverse transcribed, so sequencing captured expressed TCRB transcripts. For naive, central memory and regulatory T cell samples, reads averaged roughly 3.7 million. TCRdb's copy holds only in-frame clones and misses some; the assay was immunoSEQ multiplex PCR. This sample has some 150,000 clones; about 7.1% occur once, and the top ten carry around 1.5%. J lost 7 bases, V lost 6 bases, and 9 bases had no gene match. The CDR3 has 15 residues. Germline V gene sequence: CDR1 MNHNY, CDR2 SVGAGI (reference sequence).

The chain links TRBV6-6 to TRBJ2-5, with 12 bases aligning to TRBD2. The clonotype originates from a woman aged 25 to 39 in good health. Sequencing was done on a sample of central memory CD4+ T cells from blood. CDR3 bases: TGTGCCAGCAGCTTAGGACTAGCGGGATTGGGGACCCAGTACTTC. It encodes CASSLGLAGLGTQYF.